What follows describes a single TCR beta chain. It lacks a known antigen. No base qualities exist here, and no much larger clone lies one base off it. This specimen comes from a study of T cell changes during pregnancy in multiple sclerosis (dated by TCRdb to the late 2010s). Context from the whole study: In women with multiple sclerosis, the researchers looked at how the T cell repertoire shifted as pregnancy progressed.

Libraries were prepared through the immunoSEQ multiplex PCR assay. TCRdb limited this immuneACCESS table to in-frame rearrangements with V and J called. A share of clones is missing; checked studies link under half to unresolved V genes, and the rest is unexplained. Present in this sample are more than 90,000 clones, 92% of which were seen just once. The leading ten clones occupy 1.5% of the sample. The sample was peripheral blood, taken in the first trimester of pregnancy. This TCR was recovered from a female donor with multiple sclerosis, enrolled in a pregnancy study.

The CDR3 amino acid sequence is: CASSLVLTGWSTIYF. The DNA sequence follows: TGTGCCAGCAGCTTAGTCCTGACAGGCTGGAGCACCATATATTTT. The rearrangement combines TRBV11-2 with TRBJ1-3; matching of 6 bases hints at TRBD1 as the D gene. Between the V and J ends, shortened by 1 base and 9 bases respectively, the junction contains 16 bases. Including cysteine and phenylalanine, the CDR3 has 15 amino acids. CDR3 DNA is the only sequence kept; it has 45 bases, read in frame from the first base. In the germline V gene, CDR1 corresponds to SGHAT and CDR2 to FQNNGV.